The 13 T cell receptor beta chains in this list originate from one sample, sequenced in a study of T cells in Graves' hyperthyroidism and ophthalmopathy. RNA transcripts served as the template for amplifying TCR beta CDR3 regions. The HTBI primer set was used in a first-round RT-PCR of the TCR CDR3. From the multiplex PCR reads, TCRdb called clonotypes with MiXCR, one entry per CDR3 protein. The table lists over 450,000 distinct CDR3 sequences, under 15% of them singletons, with roughly 17% in the top ten. Sequenced: blood. The receptors derive from a young woman with Graves' hyperthyroidism.

The chain couples TRBV27 to TRBJ2-1, with TRBD2 as a possible D gene (7 bases). The germline CDR1 and CDR2 sequences are MNHEY and SMNVEV (reference sequence). This CDR3 is 16 amino acids long. V was clipped by 2 bases and J by 5 bases, with 16 bases between them. CDR3 sequence (DNA): TGTGCCAGCAGTTTAAAAGGGGGGGCGCTGAACAATGAGCAGTTCTTC. As protein: CASSLKGGALNNEQFF.

This chain connects TRBV20-1 to TRBJ2-2; 8 positions agree with TRBD2. Germline values: CDR1 DFQATT, CDR2 SNEGSKA (reference sequence). This CDR3 has 17 residues. J gave up 8 bases and V 1 base, and 15 bases lay outside the gene matches. CDR3 residues: CSARGPGREGPWGELFF. CDR3 nucleotide sequence: TGCAGTGCTAGAGGTCCCGGACGGGAGGGCCCCTGGGGGGAGCTGTTTTTT.

This clonotype has ten or more counts. The CDR3 region has the DNA TGTGCCAGCACCCTGGGACAGGGAACTTTTGGCTACACCTTC. Residues: CASTLGQGTFGYTF. This chain uses TRBV12-3 or TRBV12-4 with TRBJ1-2, with 9 bases that match TRBD1. V lost 7 bases to trimming and J lost 7 bases; unmatched junction nucleotides: 10. This CDR3 spans 14 amino acids.

In this sample, this clonotype turned up many times. The chain uses TRBV20-1 and TRBJ2-5; 9 bases match TRBD2. CDR3 length equals 15 residues. Losses at the gene ends were 5 bases for V and 7 bases for J; bases not matched to a gene: 14. Germline-derived CDR1 and CDR2 are DFQATT and SNEGSKA (reference sequence). CDR3 sequence reads: CSAHLPSGKVGTQYF. The DNA for the CDR3 is TGCAGTGCTCATCTCCCTAGCGGGAAGGTTGGGACCCAGTACTTC.

This clonotype showed up just a few times. CDR3 in amino acids: CASSLAGLMNTEAFF. In DNA form, the CDR3 reads TGTGCCAGCAGCCTTGCAGGTCTTATGAACACTGAAGCTTTCTTT. The V and J genes are TRBV5-5 and TRBJ1-1; D gene uncertain. Trimming took off 4 bases at V and 0 bases at J, with 13 bases between the two ends. This CDR3 contains 15 residues. Germline assignment: CDR1 SGHKS and CDR2 YYEKEE (reference sequence).

This clonotype showed up many times. This chain uses TRBV19 with TRBJ1-2, with unresolved D. Germline V lookup: CDR1 LNHDA, CDR2 SQIVND (reference sequence). The CDR3 is made up of 12 amino acids. Trimming removed 7 bases at V and 3 bases at J, with 9 bases between. The CDR3 sequence: CASIGGYYGYTF. In DNA form, the CDR3 reads TGTGCCAGTATCGGTGGGTACTATGGCTACACCTTC.

The chain couples TRBV5-6 to TRBJ1-6; D unclear. The CDR3 sequence is 16 residues long. Germline V gene data show CDR1 as SGHDT and CDR2 as YYEEEE. Trimming stripped 4 bases from V and 5 bases from J, with 16 bases between. CDR3 sequence: CASSGPIRTHNSPLHF. The DNA of the CDR3 is TGTGCCAGCAGCGGCCCGATTCGTACGCATAATTCACCCCTCCACTTT.

This clonotype was recorded many times. V gene TRBV5-1 combines with J gene TRBJ2-1; 8 positions match TRBD1. Trimming at V came to 0 bases and at J to 6 bases, leaving 8 bases not matched to a gene. The V gene's germline CDR1 is SGHRS and CDR2 YFSETQ. The CDR3 has 16 residues. The CDR3 region is CASSLERRGLGNEQFF. The CDR3 DNA follows: TGCGCCAGCAGCTTGGAACGCAGGGGGCTTGGCAATGAGCAGTTCTTC.

This clonotype was seen at least ten times. The V gene is TRBV10-3, the J gene TRBJ1-1, with 12 nucleotides matching TRBD1. The CDR3 loop spans 17 amino acids. V was clipped by 2 bases and J by 4 bases; unmatched bases: 8. Per the germline V gene, CDR1 is ENHRY and CDR2 is SYGVKD. The CDR3 reads CAISEGDRGQDGTEAFF. CDR3 sequence (DNA): TGTGCCATCAGTGAGGGGGACAGGGGGCAAGACGGCACTGAAGCTTTCTTT.

This clonotype was seen at least ten times. The rearrangement joins TRBV27 to TRBJ1-2; D is uncertain. The CDR3 sequence is 13 residues long. Germline V lookup: CDR1 MNHEY, CDR2 SMNVEV (reference sequence). V lost 6 bases and J lost 4, with 12 bases in between. CDR3 in DNA: TGTGCCAGCAGCGGCGGGAACTTCTATGGCTACACCTTC. Its translation: CASSGGNFYGYTF.

This clonotype was counted at least ten times. This sequence joins TRBV20-1 and TRBJ2-1; D unclear. Germline V gives CDR1 DFQATT, CDR2 SNEGSKA (reference sequence). The CDR3 totals 11 residues. The V gene lost 2 bases and the J gene lost 10 bases, with 9 bases spanning the gap. CDR3 in amino acids: CSARFGWEQFF. CDR3 DNA: TGCAGTGCTAGATTCGGATGGGAGCAGTTCTTC.

This clonotype was seen at least ten times. The chain couples TRBV19 to TRBJ1-5; maybe TRBD1 (5 bases). Germline CDR1 and CDR2: LNHDA and SQIVND (reference sequence). V was pared by 7 bases and J by 5 bases, with 21 bases between. This CDR3 has 16 residues. The CDR3 region is CASTPPGTRWDQPQHF. The CDR3 DNA is TGTGCCAGTACCCCCCCCGGGACCCGGTGGGATCAGCCCCAGCATTTT.

Only a few counts were recorded for this clonotype. This chain links TRBV13 with TRBJ1-6, with 9 bases matching TRBD1. The CDR3 has 16 amino acids. The V segment lost 2 bases and the J segment 7 bases; nucleotides outside the gene matches: 6. Germline lookup yields CDR1 PRHDT and CDR2 FYEKMQ (reference sequence). Here the CDR3 reads CASSLFRDRVNSPLHF. The CDR3 nucleotides are TGTGCCAGCAGCTTATTTCGGGACAGGGTCAATTCACCCCTCCACTTT.